The sequence of this T cell receptor beta chain was determined in a study of T cell repertoires in cytomegalovirus infection. Overall study: Public TCR beta signatures marked donors with CMV infection and the matching HLA. The study's findings and limits: Cumulative frequency (of public TCR beta family members) identified carriers of CMV plus the relevant HLA. What dominated the ex vivo response were HLA-C-restricted CMV-specific TCR beta clonotypes.

This clonotype was found a few times. Its matching antigen is unknown. TCRdb ran MiXCR on the reads and lists one entry per CDR3 protein. The data contain fewer than 550,000 distinct CDR3 sequences, approximately 26% of them seen just once; the ten biggest clones take up roughly an eighth. CDR3 size: 13 residues. Trimming pared 0 bases from V and 7 bases from J, leaving 6 bases between. Germline CDR1 is MGHRA and CDR2 is YSYEKL. This chain connects TRBV4-1 to TRBJ1-4; D gene unclear. This sequence was found in a human donor in good health (CMV status not recorded). Some clones in this sample may be carry-over from other donors' samples. Sequencing input: PBMCs. CDR3 DNA: TGCGCCAGCAGCCAAGAATGGGGTGAAAAACTGTTTTTT. Translated, it gives CASSQEWGEKLFF.